These 26 T cell receptor beta chains share one sample of origin, sequenced in a study of CD8 T cells in Susac syndrome. It was with random hexamers that 0.5 to 1 ug RNA was reverse transcribed. One entry per CDR3 protein results from TCRdb running MiXCR on the immunoSEQ multiplex PCR reads. The sample lists some 190,000 distinct CDR3 sequences, approximately 96% occurring once. Material: CD4+ T cells from PBMCs. The receptors shown here come from a human donor with multiple sclerosis.

There are a few counts of this clonotype. This chain joins TRBV18 and TRBJ1-1; 8 nucleotides agree with TRBD1. CDR1 and CDR2 (germline): KGHSH, LQKENI. The CDR3 totals 18 residues. With V trimmed by 2 bases and J by 5 bases, 16 bases remained unmatched. The CDR3, as DNA: TGTGCCAGCTCACCAACTCGGACAGGGATCGTCGCGACTACTGAAGCTTTCTTT. Residues: CASSPTRTGIVATTEAFF.

This clonotype showed up just a few times. This chain joins TRBV18 and TRBJ2-7, with 8 bases identical to TRBD1. Trimming took 8 bases from V and 3 from J; bases not matched to a gene: 0. The CDR3 spans 11 residues. Germline V gives CDR1 KGHSH, CDR2 LQKENI. As DNA, the CDR3 is TGTGCCAGCGGGACAGGCTACGAGCAGTACTTC. This encodes CASGTGYEQYF.

The chain is built from TRBV12-3 or TRBV12-4 and TRBJ2-5; D not resolved. V was cut by 6 bases and J by 5 bases, with 10 bases left in between. This CDR3 is built from 12 residues. Written as DNA, the CDR3 is TGTGCCAGCAGCATCAAAGGGGAGACCCAGTACTTC. It encodes CASSIKGETQYF.

Comment on this clonotype: Because it lacks the conserved phenylalanine or tryptophan at the end, this CDR3 is likely a read error. The J gene is TRBJ2-7, the V gene TRBV28; D is unresolved. Trimming removed 5 bases from V and 2 bases from J, with 19 bases in between. This CDR3 has 16 amino acids. Germline CDR1 is MDHEN and CDR2 is SYDVKM. For the CDR3, the DNA is TGTGCCAGCAGTCTAAACCCCTTGGGATTCGCCTACGAGCAGTACCTC. This sequence encodes CASSLNPLGFAYEQYL.

This clonotype was picked up one time. The chain joins TRBV4-3 to TRBJ2-1; 12 bases map to TRBD1. V shed 4 bases and J 4 bases; nucleotides not matched to a gene: 5. The V gene's germline CDR1 is LGHNA and CDR2 YSLEER. The CDR3 has 16 amino acids. In nucleotides, the CDR3 is TGCGCCAGCAGCCGGGGACAGGGGGCAATTTACAATGAGCAGTTCTTC. Translated: CASSRGQGAIYNEQFF.

The V and J genes are TRBV30 and TRBJ2-7, with D possibly matching TRBD2 (6 bases). Germline loops: CDR1 GTSNPN, CDR2 SVGIG (reference sequence). V lost 7 bases and J 3 bases, leaving 10 bases between the germline ends. This CDR3 region has 11 residues. In nucleotides, the CDR3 is TGTGCCTTCTCCGGGGGCTACGAGCAGTACTTC. Its protein product is CAFSGGYEQYF.

The V and J genes are TRBV6-2 or TRBV6-3 and TRBJ2-1, with D unresolved. CDR1 is MNHEY, CDR2 SVGEGT, per germline. The CDR3 length is 16 residues. V was trimmed by 8 bases and J by 4 bases, leaving 21 bases between them. DNA for the CDR3: TGTGCCAGCGCCCAACCAGGAAAGGGTCGATACAATGAGCAGTTCTTC. Residues: CASAQPGKGRYNEQFF.

The chain joins TRBV30 to TRBJ2-3; either TRBD1 or TRBD2 may fit D (5 bases each). This CDR3 is built from 13 residues. CDR1 and CDR2 from the germline V gene are GTSNPN and SVGIG (reference sequence). V was clipped by 1 base and J by 6 bases, with 11 bases between them. CDR3 loop: CAWSAGTADTQYF. DNA for the CDR3: TGTGCCTGGAGTGCCGGGACGGCGGATACGCAGTATTTT.

V usage is TRBV4-2 and J usage is TRBJ1-2, with 10 positions matching TRBD1. The CDR3 runs 15 residues. CDR1 is LGHNA, CDR2 YNFKEQ, per germline. V dropped 5 bases and J dropped 6; count of bases not matched to a gene: 9. The CDR3 DNA follows: TGTGCCAGCAGCGCAGACAGGGGGCTCAAGAATGGCTACACCTTC. Amino acid sequence: CASSADRGLKNGYTF.

This chain joins TRBV4-2 and TRBJ1-2, with D perhaps TRBD1 (5 bases). Germline V gene data show CDR1 as LGHNA and CDR2 as YNFKEQ. V was clipped by 0 bases and J by 8 bases, with 13 bases between them. The CDR3 is 14 residues long. The CDR3 region is CASSQEARAGGYTF. The CDR3 DNA reads TGTGCCAGCAGCCAAGAGGCGCGGGCAGGGGGCTACACCTTC.

The rearrangement joins TRBV28 to TRBJ1-1; 8 bases agree with TRBD1. The CDR3 is 16 amino acids. Unmatched junction bases numbered 6, after V lost 3 bases and J lost 0 bases. The germline gives CDR1 MDHEN, CDR2 SYDVKM. Here the CDR3 DNA reads TGTGCCAGCAGTTTTAGGACAGGGCCTTTGAACACTGAAGCTTTCTTT. Its protein product is CASSFRTGPLNTEAFF.

V usage is TRBV29-1 and J usage is TRBJ2-7; D possibly corresponds to TRBD1 (5 bases). The V end lost 4 bases, the J end lost 2 bases, and 12 bases lay between the germline ends. Germline CDR1 reads SQVTM; CDR2 reads ANQGSEA. The CDR3 covers 13 residues. The CDR3 DNA follows: TGCAGCGTTGGATGGGGCAGTACCTACGAGCAGTACTTC. Translation: CSVGWGSTYEQYF.

The chain couples TRBV9 to TRBJ2-5; TRBD2 matches 7 bases. The CDR3 spans 15 residues. Trimming removed 4 bases from V and 0 bases from J; junction bases left unmatched: 6. CDR1 is SGDLS, CDR2 YYNGEE, per germline. Here the CDR3 reads CASSKGGQYQETQYF. Written as DNA, the CDR3 is TGTGCCAGCAGCAAGGGAGGGCAGTACCAAGAGACCCAGTACTTC.

The chain has TRBV12-3 or TRBV12-4 and TRBJ2-1; D unclear. The CDR3 sequence is 14 residues long. The ends were cut back, 6 bases at V and 5 bases at J, with 14 bases in the middle. CDR3 region: CASSRGPLDNEQFF. CDR3 bases: TGTGCCAGCAGCAGAGGCCCCCTAGACAATGAGCAGTTCTTC.

CDR3 coding DNA: TGTGCCTGGAGGGGACAGCGGGATGAAGCTTTCTTT. Translating gives CAWRGQRDEAFF. The chain employs TRBV30 and TRBJ1-1; 7 bases are a match to TRBD1. The CDR3 sequence is 12 residues long. V was pared by 3 bases and J by 7 bases, with 5 bases of the junction left unmatched. From germline, CDR1 is GTSNPN and CDR2 SVGIG (reference sequence).

J is TRBJ1-1 and V is TRBV20-1; the D gene is possibly TRBD1 (5 bases). Germline CDR1 DFQATT, CDR2 SNEGSKA (reference sequence). The CDR3 is made up of 14 amino acids. The germline V and J ends were trimmed by 7 bases and 1 base, with 16 bases remaining between them. In nucleotides, the CDR3 is TGCAGTGTCCGAGGGACCCACCCGAACACTGAAGCTTTCTTT. Its protein product is CSVRGTHPNTEAFF.

V usage is TRBV20-1 and J usage is TRBJ1-6; TRBD1 agrees at 8 bases. Trimming cost V 0 bases and J 2 bases; bases outside gene matches: 9. The CDR3 is made up of 18 amino acids. The V gene's germline CDR1 is DFQATT and CDR2 SNEGSKA (reference sequence). The CDR3 region is CSARDGRRTGTYNSPLHF. The CDR3 nucleotides are TGCAGTGCTAGAGATGGGCGTCGGACAGGGACCTATAATTCACCCCTCCACTTT.

The chain recombines TRBV4-2 with TRBJ1-1; unclear D gene. Per the germline V gene, CDR1 is LGHNA and CDR2 is YNFKEQ. The CDR3 extends over 15 amino acids. V was cut by 0 bases and J by 4 bases, with 12 bases left in between. This chain's CDR3 is CASSQETRVSTEAFF. For the CDR3, the DNA is TGTGCCAGCAGCCAAGAAACGAGGGTTAGCACTGAAGCTTTCTTT.

This clonotype was counted only a few times. The genes are TRBV20-1 and TRBJ1-2; tentatively, D is TRBD1 (5 bases). The CDR3 runs 13 residues. The ends were cut back, 5 bases at V and 3 bases at J, with 13 bases in the middle. CDR1 and CDR2 (germline): DFQATT, SNEGSKA (reference sequence). CDR3 in DNA: TGCAGTGCTTCGGGGGGTTTGGACTATGGCTACACCTTC. Protein product: CSASGGLDYGYTF.

This rearrangement joins TRBV4-1 to TRBJ2-5; 12 nucleotides agree with TRBD1. The ends lost 4 bases at V and 5 bases at J; junction bases unmatched: 8. The length of the CDR3 is 16 residues. CDR1 is MGHRA and CDR2 is YSYEKL in the germline V gene. CDR3 sequence: CASSPEGDRGRETQYF. The CDR3 DNA sequence: TGCGCCAGCAGCCCGGAGGGGGACAGGGGGCGCGAGACCCAGTACTTC.

This clonotype was observed a few times. CDR3 in amino acids: CASSYFVGQETQYF. The CDR3 nucleotides read TGTGCCAGCAGTTATTTTGTGGGACAAGAGACCCAGTACTTC. The chain recombines TRBV6-6 with TRBJ2-5; D unresolved. The CDR3 runs 14 residues. The germline gives CDR1 MNHNY, CDR2 SVGAGI (reference sequence). V was clipped by 3 bases and J by 2 bases, with 10 bases between them.

The chain links TRBV27 to TRBJ1-4, with D tentatively TRBD1 (5 bases). V was shortened by 4 bases and J by 8 bases, with 5 bases between the two germline ends. From germline, CDR1 is MNHEY and CDR2 SMNVEV (reference sequence). The CDR3 runs 11 residues. The CDR3: CASSWGEKLFF. Here the CDR3 DNA reads TGTGCCAGCAGTTGGGGGGAAAAACTGTTTTTT.

The genes are TRBV20-1 and TRBJ1-5, with D tentatively TRBD1 (5 bases). Germline values: CDR1 DFQATT, CDR2 SNEGSKA (reference sequence). The CDR3 length is 15 residues. V lost 1 base and J lost 7, with 17 bases in between. This CDR3 is CSARVLGGVEQPQHF. CDR3 nucleotide sequence: TGCAGTGCTAGAGTACTAGGAGGGGTCGAGCAGCCCCAGCATTTT.

This chain uses TRBV24-1 with TRBJ2-6; possibly TRBD1 for D (6 bases). Trimming pared 11 bases from V and 0 bases from J, leaving 16 bases between. The germline V gene encodes CDR1 KGHDR and CDR2 SFDVKD. CDR3 size: 16 residues. This chain's CDR3 is CARDNPDLSGANVLTF. The CDR3 bases are TGTGCCAGGGACAATCCCGACCTCTCTGGGGCCAACGTCCTGACTTTC.

The genes are TRBV12-3 or TRBV12-4 and TRBJ2-5; no reliable D call. Trimming took 7 bases from V and 4 from J, leaving 16 bases between them. This CDR3 has 14 amino acids. CDR3 loop: CASTNSGTGETQYF. CDR3 nucleotide sequence: TGTGCCAGCACCAATTCGGGTACCGGAGAGACCCAGTACTTC.

This clonotype was picked up one time. The chain is built from TRBV10-3 and TRBJ1-5; 7 bases fit TRBD1. The germline gives CDR1 ENHRY, CDR2 SYGVKD. The V segment lost 6 bases and the J segment 4 bases; nucleotides outside the gene matches: 6. CDR3 size: 14 residues. The chain's CDR3 is CAISGTATNQPQHF. DNA of the CDR3: TGTGCCATCAGCGGGACAGCTACTAATCAGCCCCAGCATTTT.